A single sample is the source of the 6 T cell receptor beta chains below, sequenced in a study of T cells in Graves' hyperthyroidism and ophthalmopathy. Authors of the study amplified TCR beta CDR3 regions from RNA transcripts. A first-round RT-PCR of the TCR CDR3 used the HTBI primer set. TCRdb called the multiplex PCR reads again in MiXCR, with one record for every CDR3 protein. The sample records around 200,000 distinct CDR3 sequences, 15% to 20% being singletons. The sample taken for sequencing was blood. The receptors were gathered from a woman in her 50s with Graves' hyperthyroidism.

This clonotype was picked up many times. V gene TRBV28 combines with J gene TRBJ2-7, with D possibly being TRBD1 (6 bases). This CDR3 contains 14 residues. V dropped 1 base and J dropped 5 bases, with 12 bases sitting between them. Germline V CDR1 and CDR2: MDHEN, SYDVKM. In DNA form, the CDR3 reads TGTGCCAGCAGTTTATATCAGGGGCAGAACGAGCAGTACTTC. It yields the protein CASSLYQGQNEQYF.

This clonotype was recorded many times. The chain is built from TRBV12-3 or TRBV12-4 and TRBJ2-3; maybe TRBD1 (6 bases). V lost 5 bases and J 6 bases, leaving 21 bases between the germline ends. This CDR3 is built from 16 residues. The CDR3 protein is CASSEQGTTAWDTQYF. The DNA of the CDR3 is TGTGCCAGCAGTGAACAGGGAACCACCGCCTGGGATACGCAGTATTTT.

This clonotype was picked up many times. The chain couples TRBV13 to TRBJ2-5, with 7 bases matching TRBD1. Per germline, CDR1 PRHDT and CDR2 FYEKMQ (reference sequence). CDR3 length equals 14 residues. Losses at the gene ends were 4 bases for V and 1 base for J; bases not matched to a gene: 3. The CDR3 sequence is CASSYRQGQETQYF. In DNA, the CDR3 is TGTGCCAGCAGCTACCGACAGGGCCAAGAGACCCAGTACTTC.

In its sample, this clonotype was seen many times. Germline and junction disagree at one end, which may indicate a read error. The V and J genes are TRBV7-2 and TRBJ1-1, with unresolved D. Per the germline V gene, CDR1 is SGHTA and CDR2 is FQGNSA. CDR3 length equals 15 residues. The CDR3 spells CASSLAWTANTEAFF. CDR3 DNA sequence: TGTGCCAGCAGCCTAGCCTGGACGGCGAACACTGAAGCTTTCTTT.

This clonotype occurred a few times. CDR3 nucleotides: TGCGCCAGCAGCTTGGCGGGACAGGGAAGCGAGACCCAGTACTTC. Translating it yields CASSLAGQGSETQYF. The chain recombines TRBV5-1 with TRBJ2-5; 9 nucleotides agree with TRBD1. This CDR3 is 15 amino acids long. Unmatched junction bases numbered 5, after V lost 0 bases and J lost 5 bases. Germline V lookup: CDR1 SGHRS, CDR2 YFSETQ.

This chain connects TRBV6-1 to TRBJ1-2; D not resolved. The CDR3 is 14 residues long. Trimming took off 5 bases at V and 2 bases at J, with 12 bases between the two ends. Germline V gene lookup returns CDR1 MNHNS and CDR2 SASEGT. In DNA form, the CDR3 reads TGTGCCAGCAGTACCCATAGAGGGAACTATGGCTACACCTTC. Its protein is CASSTHRGNYGYTF.